These T cell receptor beta chains were read from a single sample in a study of cytomegalovirus exposure and HLA in healthy donors. Repertoires were generated with immunoSEQ multiplex PCR, while TCRdb's copy carries only in-frame clones and drops some. Of under 200,000 clones in the sample, roughly 80% were seen once. The sample consisted of PBMCs. These receptors all come from a woman in her 30s in good health and CMV-seropositive. CDR3s include the opening cysteine and the closing phenylalanine or tryptophan. D genes are given only for firm matches. Only some rows state a clone size, as once, few, many or a class for expanded clones.

d_call: NA
cdr3_length: 15
clone_size: few
v_call: TRBV7-9
j_call: TRBJ2-5
cdr3_nt: TGTGCCAGCAGCCCCGTGGGGGGTTCATACGAGACCCAGTACTTC
cdr3_aa: CASSPVGGSYETQYF

d_call: NA
cdr3_length: 14
clone_size: once
v_call: TRBV25-1
j_call: TRBJ2-7
cdr3_nt: TGTGCCAGCACCAGACAGGGAGGTCCCTACGAGCAGTACTTC
cdr3_aa: CASTRQGGPYEQYF

d_call: NA
cdr3_length: 16
clone_size: NA
v_call: TRBV6-6
j_call: TRBJ1-4
cdr3_nt: TGTGCCAGCAGTTCTGCACTGGGGCAAGTTAATGAAAAACTGTTTTTT
cdr3_aa: CASSSALGQVNEKLFF

d_call: TRBD2
cdr3_length: 17
clone_size: NA
v_call: TRBV14
j_call: TRBJ2-5
cdr3_nt: TGTGCCAGCAGAAGGTGGAAGCGGGGGGATGAACGGGAGACCCAGTACTTC
cdr3_aa: CASRRWKRGDERETQYF

d_call: TRBD2
cdr3_length: 18
clone_size: once
v_call: TRBV7-2
j_call: TRBJ2-1
cdr3_nt: TGTGCCAGCAGCTTACGGGGTAGCGGGGGGCGCACCTACAATGAGCAGTTCTTC
cdr3_aa: CASSLRGSGGRTYNEQFF

d_call: TRBD1
cdr3_length: 14
clone_size: NA
v_call: TRBV4-3
j_call: TRBJ1-6
cdr3_nt: TGCGCCAGCAGCCGGGGACAGGAAGGTTCACCCCTCCACTTT
cdr3_aa: CASSRGQEGSPLHF

d_call: NA
cdr3_length: 16
clone_size: NA
v_call: TRBV14
j_call: TRBJ1-3
cdr3_nt: TGTGCCAGCAGCCTAACCGACAGGCCCTCTGGAAACACCATATATTTT
cdr3_aa: CASSLTDRPSGNTIYF

d_call: TRBD1
cdr3_length: 14
clone_size: NA
v_call: TRBV4-1
j_call: TRBJ1-1
cdr3_nt: TGCGCCAGCAGCCGGACAGGGAGGGAGGATGAAGCTTTCTTT
cdr3_aa: CASSRTGREDEAFF

d_call: NA
cdr3_length: 14
clone_size: NA
v_call: TRBV19
j_call: TRBJ2-3
cdr3_nt: TGTGCCAGTAGCCTGGAGGGGTTCACGGATACGCAGTATTTT
cdr3_aa: CASSLEGFTDTQYF

d_call: NA
cdr3_length: 13
clone_size: NA
v_call: TRBV29-1
j_call: TRBJ2-4
cdr3_nt: TGCAGCGTTGACCTTACAGGCGAGAACATTCAGTACTTC
cdr3_aa: CSVDLTGENIQYF

d_call: NA
cdr3_length: 16
clone_size: NA
v_call: TRBV19
j_call: TRBJ1-6
cdr3_nt: TGTGCCAGTAATATGAGGCGGAGCTCCTATAATTCACCCCTCCACTTT
cdr3_aa: CASNMRRSSYNSPLHF

d_call: TRBD1
cdr3_length: 14
clone_size: NA
v_call: TRBV5-1
j_call: TRBJ2-7
cdr3_nt: TGCGCCAGCAGCTTGGCAGGGGGCGCAAACGAGCAGTACTTC
cdr3_aa: CASSLAGGANEQYF

d_call: NA
cdr3_length: 14
clone_size: NA
v_call: TRBV6-4
j_call: TRBJ1-2
cdr3_nt: TGTGCCAGCAGTGAACCGACAGGCGGGTATGGCTACACCTTC
cdr3_aa: CASSEPTGGYGYTF

d_call: TRBD2
cdr3_length: 15
clone_size: NA
v_call: TRBV11-3
j_call: TRBJ2-2
cdr3_nt: TGTGCCAGCAGCTTCGGATGGGGGGGAGCCGGGGAGCTGTTTTTT
cdr3_aa: CASSFGWGGAGELFF

d_call: TRBD1
cdr3_length: 17
clone_size: once
v_call: TRBV10-3
j_call: TRBJ1-5
cdr3_nt: TGTGCCATCAGTGAAAATGCAGGGGGCGGGAGCAATCAGCCCCAGCATTTT
cdr3_aa: CAISENAGGGSNQPQHF

d_call: NA
cdr3_length: 13
clone_size: NA
v_call: TRBV6-5
j_call: TRBJ1-2
cdr3_nt: TGTGCCAGCAGTCTACAGGGCTTCTATGGCTACACCTTC
cdr3_aa: CASSLQGFYGYTF

d_call: TRBD1
cdr3_length: 16
clone_size: once
v_call: TRBV5-5
j_call: TRBJ2-3
cdr3_nt: TGTGCCAGCAGCCATCGGGACAGGGGAGTGACAGATACGCAGTATTTT
cdr3_aa: CASSHRDRGVTDTQYF

d_call: NA
cdr3_length: 12
clone_size: NA
v_call: TRBV30
j_call: TRBJ2-5
cdr3_nt: TGTGCCTGGAGTGCGGGGAGGGAGACCCAGTACTTC
cdr3_aa: CAWSAGRETQYF

d_call: TRBD1
cdr3_length: 15
clone_size: NA
v_call: TRBV18
j_call: TRBJ1-5
cdr3_nt: TGTGCCAGCTCAGGAGGGGGCGGTAGCAATCAGCCCCAGCATTTT
cdr3_aa: CASSGGGGSNQPQHF

d_call: NA
cdr3_length: 14
clone_size: NA
v_call: TRBV5-8
j_call: TRBJ1-2
cdr3_nt: TGTGCCAGCAGAAGAGAACGCCGGGGGGATGGCTACACCTTC
cdr3_aa: CASRRERRGDGYTF

d_call: TRBD2
cdr3_length: 16
clone_size: NA
v_call: TRBV7-3
j_call: TRBJ2-2
cdr3_nt: TGTGCCAGCAGCCCGAGCGGGGGGGCCCCCACCGGGGAGCTGTTTTTT
cdr3_aa: CASSPSGGAPTGELFF

d_call: TRBD2
cdr3_length: 18
clone_size: NA
v_call: TRBV7-2
j_call: TRBJ2-7
cdr3_nt: TGTGCCAGCAGCCCGCTAGCCGCCTCTAGCGGGGGGCCAAACGAGCAGTACTTC
cdr3_aa: CASSPLAASSGGPNEQYF

d_call: NA
cdr3_length: 13
clone_size: once
v_call: TRBV2
j_call: TRBJ2-7
cdr3_nt: TGTGCCAGCAGGGAGGGTGCGTTCGGCGAGCAGTACTTC
cdr3_aa: CASREGAFGEQYF

d_call: NA
cdr3_length: 13
clone_size: once
v_call: TRBV4-1
j_call: TRBJ2-2
cdr3_nt: TGCGCCAGCAGCCAAGGGCCCAGGTTGGAGCTGTTTTTT
cdr3_aa: CASSQGPRLELFF

d_call: NA
cdr3_length: 14
clone_size: NA
v_call: TRBV18
j_call: TRBJ1-2
cdr3_nt: TGTGCCAGCTCACCACCGAACAGATACTATGGCTACACCTTC
cdr3_aa: CASSPPNRYYGYTF

d_call: TRBD1
cdr3_length: 14
clone_size: NA
v_call: TRBV13
j_call: TRBJ1-4
cdr3_nt: TGTGCCAGCAGCTTCGACAGGGAGAATGAAAAACTGTTTTTT
cdr3_aa: CASSFDRENEKLFF

d_call: NA
cdr3_length: 16
clone_size: NA
v_call: TRBV2
j_call: TRBJ2-5
cdr3_nt: TGTGCCAGCAACGGAGCAGGGTACAGAGGAGCAGAGACCCAGTACTTC
cdr3_aa: CASNGAGYRGAETQYF